These 9 T cell receptor beta chains were all obtained from the same sample, sequenced in a study of blood T cell repertoires in COVID-19. Produced via immunoSEQ multiplex PCR; TCRdb's table is partial and in-frame only. Here the sample spans nearly 300,000 clones, about 88% being singletons. Sequences were obtained from peripheral blood. The receptor source for this set is a human donor with COVID-19, enrolled during active disease. The donor label of this sample is uncertain.

The chain joins TRBV18 to TRBJ1-1; D call uncertain. The germline CDR1 and CDR2 sequences are KGHSH and LQKENI. The CDR3 has 13 amino acids. V was pared by 3 bases and J by 7 bases, with 12 bases between. The CDR3 sequence: CASSPTREGEAFF. CDR3 nucleotides: TGTGCCAGCTCACCTACTCGGGAGGGTGAAGCTTTCTTT.

The V and J genes are TRBV7-9 and TRBJ2-5; a possible D gene is TRBD1 (6 bases). Germline V gene sequence: CDR1 SEHNR, CDR2 FQNEAQ (reference sequence). Deletions cut 5 bases from V and 4 bases from J, with 14 bases between. The CDR3 consists of 14 residues. The CDR3 region has the DNA TGTGCCAGCAGCCCCGGACAGACTGTAGAGACCCAGTACTTC. Its translation is CASSPGQTVETQYF.

The chain carries TRBV6-5 and TRBJ2-7; D is unclear. V lost 0 bases and J 1 base, leaving 13 bases between the germline ends. Per germline, CDR1 MNHEY and CDR2 SVGAGI. The CDR3 spans 16 residues. This CDR3 is CASSYSIMAWSYEQYF. CDR3 nucleotides: TGTGCCAGCAGTTACTCGATAATGGCTTGGTCCTACGAGCAGTACTTC.

V is TRBV13 and J is TRBJ1-5, with D possibly TRBD1 on 6 matching bases. There are 18 residues in the CDR3. Looked up from germline, CDR1 is PRHDT and CDR2 is FYEKMQ (reference sequence). Trimming pared 0 bases from V and 2 bases from J, leaving 17 bases between. CDR3 in DNA: TGTGCCAGCAGCTTAGGGCAGGGGTTCGCGGGGGGCAATCAGCCCCAGCATTTT. This sequence encodes CASSLGQGFAGGNQPQHF.

The CDR3 reads CATFLGVGEAFF. The CDR3 DNA follows: TGTGCCACCTTCCTCGGGGTTGGAGAAGCTTTCTTT. This chain connects TRBV12-3 or TRBV12-4 to TRBJ1-1; no clear D. The CDR3 contains 12 residues. The ends were cut back, 10 bases at V and 8 bases at J, with 17 bases in the middle.

The V and J genes are TRBV7-2 and TRBJ1-1; weak D call: TRBD1 (6 bases). V lost 5 bases to trimming and J lost 0 bases, with 13 bases between them. CDR1 and CDR2 from the germline V gene are SGHTA and FQGNSA. There are 15 residues in the CDR3. The CDR3 DNA sequence: TGTGCCAGCAGCCCCCGGACAGCCATGAACACTGAAGCTTTCTTT. This translates into CASSPRTAMNTEAFF.

V usage is TRBV5-6 and J usage is TRBJ2-5, with D unclear. Germline CDR1 reads SGHDT; CDR2 reads YYEEEE. The CDR3 totals 16 residues. The V and J ends lost 4 bases and 5 bases respectively, with 21 bases between them. As DNA, the CDR3 is TGTGCCAGCAGCCCGGCCCGTACACCGGCCGGGGAGACCCAGTACTTC. Amino acid sequence: CASSPARTPAGETQYF.

The chain uses TRBV19 and TRBJ2-2; 8 nucleotides agree with TRBD2. With V trimmed by 7 bases and J by 6 bases, 7 bases remained unmatched. This CDR3 is built from 14 residues. Germline V gives CDR1 LNHDA, CDR2 SQIVND (reference sequence). Here the CDR3 reads CASTRLALAGELFF. The CDR3 coding sequence is TGTGCCAGTACCCGACTAGCGTTGGCCGGGGAGCTGTTTTTT.

This clone came up once. Other DNA sequences of this sample code for an identical CDR3. The chain employs TRBV19 and TRBJ2-3; TRBD1 agrees at 10 bases. Losses at the gene ends were 6 bases for V and 1 base for J; bases not matched to a gene: 1. Germline CDR1 is LNHDA and CDR2 is SQIVND (reference sequence). The CDR3 has 14 residues. DNA for the CDR3: TGTGCCAGTAGGGACAGGGGGGGCACAGATACGCAGTATTTT. Amino acids: CASRDRGGTDTQYF.